Below, one T cell receptor (beta chain) is given with its context. Its antigen target is currently unknown. Base qualities were left out, and no much larger clone turns up one base away. The immunoSEQ Assay, a bias-controlled multiplex PCR, was used to amplify TCRbeta CDR3 regions from genomic DNA. For the original study's pipeline: Nucleated cell counts per sample were estimated from amplification of reference gene primers within the assay. To quantify the absolute abundance of each unique TCRbeta CDR3 rearrangement, sequence reads were collapsed and filtered. For each sample, productive Simpson clonality was calculated as the square root of Simpson's diversity index across productive rearrangements. TCRdb holds this immuneACCESS table with in-frame rearrangements only. Some clones are missing; in checked studies, unresolved V genes explain under half, and the rest has no known cause. D and trimming were read from the DNA, whereas the V and J calls and clone size are those reported in that table. In this sample the table shows 190,000 or so clones, approximately 86% of which occur a single time. The ten largest clones add up to about 0.91% of the sample.

The source of the sample is a study of blood T cell repertoires in COVID-19 (dated by TCRdb to about 2020). Concerning the study at large: Samples from collaborators originated in the United States, Italy and Spain and spanned both the acute and convalescent phases of COVID-19. The material from the prospective study consisted of cDNA or gDNA derived from T cells, B-cell-depleted T cells, or PBMCs. The dataset comprised deeply sampled blood TCRbeta repertoires from subjects exposed to, actively infected with, or recovered from COVID-19. The repertoires were released in a freely available public database intended as a resource for research on the immune response to SARS-CoV-2. Samples were obtained from the ongoing ImmuneRACE study (first 160 participants) and from 950 to 1,500 subjects provided by 6 global collaborators. Nearly every sample came with metadata listing a de-identified subject ID, COVID-19 status, age in years and sex. Where HLA class I and class II types were available, the types were taken from metadata supplied by the sample provider, not from assay-based typing.

One collaborating source in Seattle enrolled patients during active infection and followed them longitudinally through the course of disease. Whole blood was collected in K2EDTA tubes by collaborating institutions according to the institutions' own protocols. For TCRbeta analysis, collaborators shipped samples as frozen whole blood, isolated PBMCs, or DNA extracted from either of those sample types. The CDR3 runs 15 amino acids, cysteine and phenylalanine included. Only the CDR3 portion is preserved as DNA: 45 bases, with reading frame beginning at the first base. From V the trimming removes 5 bases and from J it removes 2 bases, while the gene matches leave 5 bases of the junction unaccounted for. CDR1 and CDR2, per the germline V gene, are SGHTA and FQGTGA. Paper-wide results and their limitations: How much clinical and demographic metadata was included differed by source and by participant, and the metadata was provided uncurated.

Sequencing was done on a sample of peripheral blood. This receptor was obtained from a man aged 55 to 69 with COVID-19, enrolled during active disease. The chain joins TRBV7-3 to TRBJ1-2; TRBD1 lines up with 10 middle nucleotides. The base sequence is TGTGCCAGCAGCCCCGGGACAGGGGCGAACTATGGCTACACCTTC. The resulting protein is CASSPGTGANYGYTF.